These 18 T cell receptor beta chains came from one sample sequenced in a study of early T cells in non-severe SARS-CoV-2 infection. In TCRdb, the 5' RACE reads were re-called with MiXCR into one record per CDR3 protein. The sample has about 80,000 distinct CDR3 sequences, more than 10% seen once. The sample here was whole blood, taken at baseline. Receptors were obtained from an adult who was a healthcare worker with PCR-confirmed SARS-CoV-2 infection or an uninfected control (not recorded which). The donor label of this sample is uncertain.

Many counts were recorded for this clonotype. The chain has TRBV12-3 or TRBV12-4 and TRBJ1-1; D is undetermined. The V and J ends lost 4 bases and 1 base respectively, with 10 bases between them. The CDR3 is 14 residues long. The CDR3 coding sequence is TGTGCCAGCAGTTACGAAGGACCGAACACTGAAGCTTTCTTT. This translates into CASSYEGPNTEAFF.

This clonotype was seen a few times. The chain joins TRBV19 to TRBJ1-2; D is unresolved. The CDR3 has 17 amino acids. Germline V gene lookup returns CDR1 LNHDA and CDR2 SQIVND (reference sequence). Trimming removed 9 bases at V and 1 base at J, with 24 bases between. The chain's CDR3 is CARDLMRLAGHNYGYTF. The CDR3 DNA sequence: TGTGCCAGGGATCTCATGCGCCTTGCCGGCCATAACTATGGCTACACCTTC.

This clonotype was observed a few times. CDR3 bases: TGTGCCAGCTCCTCCCATGGGGTGGGCACAGATACGCAGTATTTT. It yields the protein CASSSHGVGTDTQYF. The chain combines TRBV7-3 with TRBJ2-3; the D is unclear. Trimming removed 8 bases at V and 1 base at J, with 16 bases between. CDR3 length equals 15 residues. Looked up from germline, CDR1 is SGHTA and CDR2 is FQGTGA. Together with reference TRBV7-3 and TRBJ2-3, the CDR3 gives the full variable domain: GAGVSQTPSNKVTEKGKYVELRCDPISGHTALYWYRQSLGQGPEFLIYFQGTGAADDSGLPNDRFFAVRPEGSVSTLKIQRTERGDSAVYLCASSSHGVGTDTQYFGPGTRLTVL.

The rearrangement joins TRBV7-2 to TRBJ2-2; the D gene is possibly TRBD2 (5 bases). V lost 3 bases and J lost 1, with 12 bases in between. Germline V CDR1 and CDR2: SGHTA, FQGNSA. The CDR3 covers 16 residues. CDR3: CASSLMSSVNTGELFF. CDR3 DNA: TGTGCCAGCAGCTTGATGAGTAGCGTGAACACCGGGGAGCTGTTTTTT. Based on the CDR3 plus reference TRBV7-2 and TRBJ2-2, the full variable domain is GAGVSQSPSNKVTEKGKDVELRCDPISGHTALYWYRQSLGQGLEFLIYFQGNSAPDKSGLPSDRFSAERTGGSVSTLTIQRTQQEDSAVYLCASSLMSSVNTGELFFGEGSRLTVL.

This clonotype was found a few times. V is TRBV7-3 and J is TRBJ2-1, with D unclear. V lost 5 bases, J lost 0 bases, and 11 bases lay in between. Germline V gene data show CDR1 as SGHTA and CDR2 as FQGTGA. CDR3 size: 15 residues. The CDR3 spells CASSIYPSSYNEQFF. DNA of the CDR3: TGTGCCAGCAGCATCTATCCGAGCTCCTACAATGAGCAGTTCTTC.

The CDR3 loop is CASSVEARGINEQYF. In DNA form, the CDR3 reads TGTGCCAGCAGCGTAGAAGCTCGGGGGATCAACGAGCAGTACTTC. The chain couples TRBV9 to TRBJ2-7, with D tentatively TRBD2 (6 bases). Germline V gene sequence: CDR1 SGDLS, CDR2 YYNGEE. CDR3 length: 15 residues. V was shortened by 0 bases and J by 5 bases, with 15 bases between the two germline ends.

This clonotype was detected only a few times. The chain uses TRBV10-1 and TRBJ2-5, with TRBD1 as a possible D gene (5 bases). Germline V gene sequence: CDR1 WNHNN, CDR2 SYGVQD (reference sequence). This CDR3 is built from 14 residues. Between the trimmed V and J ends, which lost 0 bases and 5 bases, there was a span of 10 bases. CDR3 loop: CASSESRVQETQYF. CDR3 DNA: TGCGCCAGCAGTGAGTCCAGGGTACAGGAGACCCAGTACTTC.

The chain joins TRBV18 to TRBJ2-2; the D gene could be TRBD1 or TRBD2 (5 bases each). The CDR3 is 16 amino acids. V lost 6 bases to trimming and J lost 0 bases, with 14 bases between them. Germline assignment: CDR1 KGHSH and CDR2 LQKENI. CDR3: CASSPVGATNTGELFF. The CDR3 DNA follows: TGTGCCAGCTCCCCCGTCGGGGCGACGAACACCGGGGAGCTGTTTTTT.

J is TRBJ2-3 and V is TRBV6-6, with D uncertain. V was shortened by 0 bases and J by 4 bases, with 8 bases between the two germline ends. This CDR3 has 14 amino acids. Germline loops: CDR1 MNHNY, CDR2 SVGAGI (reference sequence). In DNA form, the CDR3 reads TGTGCCAGCAGTTACTCCAGAGGTGCAGATACGCAGTATTTT. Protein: CASSYSRGADTQYF.

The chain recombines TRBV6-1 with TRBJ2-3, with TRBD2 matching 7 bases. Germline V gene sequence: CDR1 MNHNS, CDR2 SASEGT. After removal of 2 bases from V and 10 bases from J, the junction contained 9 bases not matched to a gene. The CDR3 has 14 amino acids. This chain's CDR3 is CASSEHGGERSQYF. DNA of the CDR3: TGTGCCAGCAGTGAACATGGGGGGGAGAGATCGCAGTATTTT.

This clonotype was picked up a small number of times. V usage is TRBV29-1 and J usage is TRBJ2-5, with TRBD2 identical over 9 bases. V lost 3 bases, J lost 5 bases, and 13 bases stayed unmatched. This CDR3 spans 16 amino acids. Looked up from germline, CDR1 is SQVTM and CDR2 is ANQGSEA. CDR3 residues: CSVDGLAGTGGETQYF. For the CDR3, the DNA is TGCAGCGTTGATGGGCTAGCGGGAACCGGGGGGGAGACCCAGTACTTC.

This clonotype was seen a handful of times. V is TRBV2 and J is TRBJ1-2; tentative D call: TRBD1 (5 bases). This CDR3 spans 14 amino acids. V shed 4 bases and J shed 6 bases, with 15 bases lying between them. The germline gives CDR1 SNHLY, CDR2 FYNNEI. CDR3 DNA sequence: TGTGCCAGCAGTGTGAGGGCAGGGCTCGATGGCTACACCTTC. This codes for CASSVRAGLDGYTF.

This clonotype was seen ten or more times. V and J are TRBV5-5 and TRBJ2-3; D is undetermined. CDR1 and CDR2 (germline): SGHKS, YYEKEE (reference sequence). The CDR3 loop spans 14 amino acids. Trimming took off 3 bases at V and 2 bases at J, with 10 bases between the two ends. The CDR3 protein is CASSYFRNTDTQYF. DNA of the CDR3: TGTGCCAGCAGCTACTTTCGGAACACAGATACGCAGTATTTT.

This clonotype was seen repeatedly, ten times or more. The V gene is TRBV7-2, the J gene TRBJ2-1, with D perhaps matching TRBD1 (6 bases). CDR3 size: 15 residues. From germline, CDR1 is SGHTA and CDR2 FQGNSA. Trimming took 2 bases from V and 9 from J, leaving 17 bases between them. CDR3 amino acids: CASSLSMQGIGEQFF. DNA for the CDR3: TGTGCCAGCAGCTTATCAATGCAGGGGATCGGTGAGCAGTTCTTC.

The CDR3 nucleotides are TGTGCCAGCAGCCAGCAGACTAGCGGGAGGGCTAATCGGGCCAACGTCCTGACTTTC. Protein product: CASSQQTSGRANRANVLTF. This chain links TRBV16 with TRBJ2-6; TRBD2 agrees at 14 bases. This CDR3 has 19 residues. V was clipped by 3 bases and J by 5 bases; unmatched bases: 9. Germline V gene data show CDR1 as KGHSY and CDR2 as FQNENV.

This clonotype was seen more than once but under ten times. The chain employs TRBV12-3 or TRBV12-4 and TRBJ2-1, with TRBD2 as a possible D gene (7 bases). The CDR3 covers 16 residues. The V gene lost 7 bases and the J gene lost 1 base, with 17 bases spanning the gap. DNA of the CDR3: TGTGCCAGCAAACAACTCGGGGGGCGGTCCTACAATGAGCAGTTCTTC. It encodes CASKQLGGRSYNEQFF.

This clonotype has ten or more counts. The CDR3: CASGRRGNNEQFF. CDR3 DNA sequence: TGCGCCAGCGGACGCAGGGGAAACAATGAGCAGTTCTTC. This chain connects TRBV10-2 to TRBJ2-1, with D tentatively TRBD1 (6 bases). Trimming shortened V by 8 bases and J by 5 bases, and 13 bases separated the two germline ends. The germline CDR1 and CDR2 sequences are WSHSY and SAAADI. CDR3 length: 13 amino acids.

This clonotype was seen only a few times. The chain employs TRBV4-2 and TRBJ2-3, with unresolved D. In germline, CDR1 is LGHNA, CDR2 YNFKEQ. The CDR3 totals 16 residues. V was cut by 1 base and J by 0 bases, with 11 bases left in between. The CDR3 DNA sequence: TGTGCCAGCAGCCAAGGGATACGCTCTAGCACAGATACGCAGTATTTT. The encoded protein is CASSQGIRSSTDTQYF.